The 31 T cell receptor beta chains below were found in one sample sequenced in a study of T cell responses to AZD1222 COVID-19 vaccine (dated by TCRdb to the early 2020s). Reading the label with the study, this specimen's time point is: about 28 days (+/-7) after the second vaccine dose. Libraries were constructed by the immunoSEQ multiplex PCR assay. TCRdb retrieved this table from immuneACCESS and kept in-frame rearrangements only. Not all clones are present; in checked studies, unresolved V genes account for under half, and no reason is known for the remainder. Present in this sample are fewer than 100,000 clones, 70% to 90% of which were seen just once. The ten most abundant clones make up more than 9% of the sample. The sample here was peripheral blood, taken 28 days after the second AZD1222 dose. The source of these receptors is an adult who received the AZD1222 COVID-19 vaccine.

V usage is TRBV19 and J usage is TRBJ2-1, with 7 bases aligning to TRBD2. After removal of 3 bases from V and 1 base from J, the junction contained 3 bases not matched to a gene. Germline CDR1 reads LNHDA; CDR2 reads SQIVND (reference sequence). The length of the CDR3 is 15 residues. The CDR3: CASSIRLASYNEQFF. CDR3 DNA: TGTGCCAGTAGTATCAGACTAGCATCCTACAATGAGCAGTTCTTC.

The genes are TRBV7-2 and TRBJ1-3, with 11 bases aligning to TRBD1. With V trimmed by 3 bases and J by 7 bases, 2 bases remained unmatched. The CDR3 runs to 14 residues. Germline loops: CDR1 SGHTA, CDR2 FQGNSA. CDR3 in amino acids: CASSFGQGANTIYF. As DNA, the CDR3 is TGTGCCAGCAGCTTTGGACAGGGGGCGAACACCATATATTTT.

The V gene is TRBV2, the J gene TRBJ1-5; D gene ambiguous. Trimming cost V 7 bases and J 5 bases, with 15 bases left between them. Looked up from germline, CDR1 is SNHLY and CDR2 is FYNNEI. The CDR3 spans 14 residues. The CDR3: CASTQNMVDQPQHF. For the CDR3, the DNA is TGTGCCAGCACTCAAAACATGGTAGATCAGCCCCAGCATTTT.

This chain connects TRBV19 to TRBJ1-1; unclear D gene. The germline gives CDR1 LNHDA, CDR2 SQIVND (reference sequence). The CDR3 is 14 amino acids. V lost 1 base to trimming and J lost 1 base, with 7 bases between them. CDR3 region: CASSIGAANTEAFF. In DNA, the CDR3 is TGTGCCAGTAGTATAGGGGCAGCGAACACTGAAGCTTTCTTT.

The rearrangement joins TRBV20-1 to TRBJ1-5; maybe TRBD1 (5 bases). Germline CDR1 reads DFQATT; CDR2 reads SNEGSKA (reference sequence). Trimming removed 3 bases from V and 2 bases from J, with 8 bases in between. The CDR3 is 13 amino acids. The CDR3 spells CSASWDGNQPQHF. In DNA form, the CDR3 reads TGCAGTGCTAGTTGGGACGGCAATCAGCCCCAGCATTTT.

This sequence joins TRBV5-1 and TRBJ1-6, with D uncertain. Germline loops: CDR1 SGHRS, CDR2 YFSETQ. V was cut by 5 bases and J by 2 bases, with 11 bases left in between. The CDR3 loop spans 15 amino acids. CDR3 nucleotides: TGCGCCAGCAGTGCAGACCCTACCTATAATTCACCCCTCCACTTT. This gives the protein CASSADPTYNSPLHF.

CDR3 protein: CASSLFGAGISYEQYF. The CDR3 bases are TGTGCCAGCAGCTTATTTGGGGCGGGGATCTCCTACGAGCAGTACTTC. The rearrangement joins TRBV13 to TRBJ2-7; weak D call: TRBD2 (6 bases). This CDR3 is built from 16 residues. Germline V lookup: CDR1 PRHDT, CDR2 FYEKMQ (reference sequence). Between the trimmed V and J ends, which lost 2 bases and 0 bases, there was a span of 14 bases.

This clone was recorded only once. The V gene is TRBV7-3, the J gene TRBJ2-3, with D perhaps matching TRBD2 (6 bases). CDR1 and CDR2 (germline): SGHTA, FQGTGA. The V and J ends lost 4 bases and 5 bases respectively, with 13 bases between them. The CDR3 length is 14 residues. The CDR3 region is CASSSTGGKDTQYF. CDR3 nucleotide sequence: TGTGCCAGCAGCTCAACAGGAGGGAAAGATACGCAGTATTTT.

CDR3 in DNA: TGCGCCAGCAGCACCGCAGGGGGGAGCTCCTACGAGCAGTACTTC. Protein: CASSTAGGSSYEQYF. The chain uses TRBV5-1 and TRBJ2-7; D might be TRBD1 (7 bases). This CDR3 is built from 15 residues. V lost 4 bases and J lost 0, with 14 bases in between. Germline assignment: CDR1 SGHRS and CDR2 YFSETQ.

The J gene is TRBJ2-7, the V gene TRBV6-2 or TRBV6-3; TRBD2 is a possible D gene (5 bases). Germline assignment: CDR1 MNHEY and CDR2 SVGEGT. This CDR3 has 13 amino acids. V shed 3 bases and J shed 5 bases, with 11 bases lying between them. CDR3 protein: CASSYEGLHEQYF. In DNA form, the CDR3 reads TGTGCCAGCAGTTATGAGGGTTTACACGAGCAGTACTTC.

In its sample, this clone was seen a few times. The rearrangement uses TRBV18 and TRBJ2-1, with TRBD1 identical over 9 bases. Germline V gene lookup returns CDR1 KGHSH and CDR2 LQKENI. The V segment lost 1 base and the J segment 8 bases; nucleotides outside the gene matches: 6. The CDR3 length is 15 residues. The CDR3 sequence is CASSPRSTGGDEQFF. The CDR3 nucleotides are TGTGCCAGCTCACCACGGAGTACAGGGGGCGATGAGCAGTTCTTC.

This chain connects TRBV29-1 to TRBJ2-1, with 8 bases identical to TRBD2. Germline CDR1 SQVTM, CDR2 ANQGSEA. The CDR3 spans 16 residues. The V segment lost 6 bases and the J segment 7 bases; nucleotides outside the gene matches: 17. The CDR3 sequence is CSVGVGLAGVGNEQFF. In DNA, the CDR3 is TGCAGCGTCGGAGTTGGGCTAGCGGGTGTTGGGAATGAGCAGTTCTTC.

The chain employs TRBV27 and TRBJ2-7; perhaps TRBD1 as D (6 bases). Looked up from germline, CDR1 is MNHEY and CDR2 is SMNVEV (reference sequence). This CDR3 comprises 16 residues. V shed 3 bases and J shed 1 base, with 16 bases lying between them. DNA of the CDR3: TGTGCCAGCAGTTTGGGAATACAGGGAAGGTCCTACGAGCAGTACTTC. This codes for CASSLGIQGRSYEQYF.

The V gene is TRBV10-1, the J gene TRBJ1-2, with D possibly matching TRBD1 (5 bases). The CDR3 consists of 14 residues. CDR1 and CDR2 from the germline V gene are WNHNN and SYGVQD (reference sequence). V lost 9 bases and J 4 bases, leaving 18 bases between the germline ends. The DNA of the CDR3 is TGCGCCAGAGTCGGGACCCCGGGTGGCTATGGCTACACCTTC. It yields the protein CARVGTPGGYGYTF.

The chain has TRBV5-6 and TRBJ1-6; tentatively, D is TRBD1 (6 bases). Per the germline V gene, CDR1 is SGHDT and CDR2 is YYEEEE. This CDR3 has 15 amino acids. V dropped 1 base and J dropped 11 bases, with 16 bases sitting between them. The CDR3 DNA reads as TGTGCCAGCAGCTTGTACGGGACAAGGCGAGCACCCCTCCACTTT. Its protein is CASSLYGTRRAPLHF.

The chain has TRBV7-3 and TRBJ2-6; weak D call: TRBD2 (6 bases). Trimming took 8 bases from V and 0 from J, leaving 14 bases between them. The germline V gene has CDR1 SGHTA and CDR2 FQGTGA. The CDR3 is made up of 16 amino acids. The CDR3 bases are TGTGCCAGCGCCGCGGGGTCCTTCTCTGGGGCCAACGTCCTGACTTTC. It encodes CASAAGSFSGANVLTF.

As DNA, the CDR3 is TGTGCCAGCAGCTTAGAGGACAGCTACGAGCAGTACTTC. It yields the protein CASSLEDSYEQYF. This sequence joins TRBV11-3 and TRBJ2-7; TRBD1 is a possible D gene (6 bases). Trimming pared 0 bases from V and 3 bases from J, leaving 6 bases between. The V gene's germline CDR1 is SGHNT and CDR2 YENEEA. The CDR3 covers 13 residues.

V usage is TRBV18 and J usage is TRBJ1-1, with 9 bases aligning to TRBD1. After removal of 3 bases from V and 0 bases from J, the junction contained 2 bases not matched to a gene. This CDR3 is 15 amino acids long. Germline CDR1 reads KGHSH; CDR2 reads LQKENI. The CDR3: CASSPRTGVNTEAFF. CDR3 nucleotide sequence: TGTGCCAGCTCACCGCGGACAGGGGTGAACACTGAAGCTTTCTTT.

The chain links TRBV6-5 to TRBJ1-2; 7 bases match TRBD1. The germline V gene has CDR1 MNHEY and CDR2 SVGAGI. CDR3 length: 16 residues. After removal of 2 bases from V and 3 bases from J, the junction contained 9 bases not matched to a gene. The CDR3 is CASSYGTARGYYGYTF. DNA of the CDR3: TGTGCCAGCAGTTACGGGACAGCCCGGGGGTACTATGGCTACACCTTC.

The chain has TRBV2 and TRBJ2-6, with D perhaps matching TRBD2 (5 bases). V was pared by 7 bases and J by 0 bases, with 13 bases between. Germline CDR1 is SNHLY and CDR2 is FYNNEI. The CDR3 sequence is 16 residues long. The CDR3 loop is CASKREADSGANVLTF. As DNA, the CDR3 is TGTGCCAGCAAACGGGAAGCCGACTCTGGGGCCAACGTCCTGACTTTC.

The V and J genes are TRBV4-3 and TRBJ2-1; tentatively, D is TRBD2 (5 bases). The CDR3 is 15 amino acids. Looked up from germline, CDR1 is LGHNA and CDR2 is YSLEER. The V and J ends lost 2 bases and 3 bases respectively, with 11 bases between them. CDR3 nucleotide sequence: TGCGCCAGCAGCCAACGGGTCGGGGTCTACAATGAGCAGTTCTTC. Encoded protein: CASSQRVGVYNEQFF.

V is TRBV18 and J is TRBJ1-5; 9 nucleotides line up with TRBD1. Germline CDR1 is KGHSH and CDR2 is LQKENI. CDR3 length equals 15 residues. V was clipped by 3 bases and J by 7 bases; unmatched bases: 7. The CDR3 region has the DNA TGTGCCAGCTCACCGGACAGGGGAGCAAACCAGCCCCAGCATTTT. This codes for CASSPDRGANQPQHF.

The genes are TRBV5-1 and TRBJ2-7, with 9 nucleotides matching TRBD1. The germline gives CDR1 SGHRS, CDR2 YFSETQ. J was trimmed by 1 base and V by 8 bases; bases with no gene match: 10. The CDR3 sequence is 15 residues long. The CDR3 region has the DNA TGCGCCAGTAGGACCGGGACAGGGACGTCCTACGAGCAGTACTTC. Its protein product is CASRTGTGTSYEQYF. Full variable domain (missing parts from reference TRBV5-1 and TRBJ2-7): KAGVTQTPRYLIKTRGQQVTLSCSPISGHRSVSWYQQTPGQGLQFLFEYFSETQRNKGNFPGRFSGRQFSNSRSEMNVSTLELGDSALYLCASRTGTGTSYEQYFGPGTRLTVT.

This clone is a singleton in its sample. V gene TRBV28 combines with J gene TRBJ1-2, with a possible D match to TRBD1 (5 bases). The CDR3 length is 11 residues. The V end was cut by 8 bases, the J end by 8 bases, with 12 bases between. The germline V gene encodes CDR1 MDHEN and CDR2 SYDVKM. Here the CDR3 reads CASGRAEGYTF. The CDR3 DNA reads as TGTGCCAGCGGCAGGGCTGAAGGCTACACCTTC.

The gene calls are TRBV6-5 and TRBJ2-7; TRBD1 matches 10 bases. This CDR3 contains 15 residues. Germline loops: CDR1 MNHEY, CDR2 SVGAGI. The V segment lost 5 bases and the J segment 5 bases; nucleotides outside the gene matches: 9. The CDR3 coding sequence is TGTGCCAGCAGTCCTCCGGGACAGGGGCGCCACGAGCAGTACTTC. Translated, it gives CASSPPGQGRHEQYF.

V usage is TRBV5-8 and J usage is TRBJ2-1; TRBD2 agrees at 8 bases. CDR3 length equals 17 residues. Germline V lookup: CDR1 SGHTS, CDR2 YDEGEE. Trimming cost V 0 bases and J 6 bases; bases outside gene matches: 11. The CDR3 coding sequence is TGTGCCAGCAGCTTGGGTGGGAGTAGCGGGGTGATCAATGAGCAGTTCTTC. It encodes CASSLGGSSGVINEQFF.

The chain joins TRBV27 to TRBJ1-2; D gene unclear. V lost 5 bases to trimming and J lost 2 bases, with 9 bases between them. The germline gives CDR1 MNHEY, CDR2 SMNVEV (reference sequence). The CDR3 is 13 residues long. The DNA for the CDR3 is TGTGCCAGCAGTGGGGATCCGAACTATGGCTACACCTTC. Its translation is CASSGDPNYGYTF.

V and J are TRBV19 and TRBJ2-3, with D perhaps matching TRBD1 or TRBD2 (5 bases each). The V and J ends lost 5 bases and 3 bases respectively, with 15 bases between them. Germline V gene lookup returns CDR1 LNHDA and CDR2 SQIVND (reference sequence). The CDR3 runs to 15 residues. The CDR3 DNA reads as TGTGCCAGTAGTGTCTCGGAGTGGGGGACAGATACGCAGTATTTT. Its protein product is CASSVSEWGTDTQYF.

The chain combines TRBV7-9 with TRBJ1-4; D is possibly TRBD1 (6 bases). The germline V gene has CDR1 SEHNR and CDR2 FQNEAQ (reference sequence). The CDR3 consists of 16 residues. Trimming pared 0 bases from V and 8 bases from J, leaving 16 bases between. CDR3 sequence: CASSLAREGVGEKLFF. The DNA for the CDR3 is TGTGCCAGCAGCTTAGCGCGGGAGGGGGTAGGCGAAAAACTGTTTTTT.

The chain couples TRBV24-1 to TRBJ2-2; D possibly uses TRBD1 or TRBD2 (5 bases each). V lost 4 bases and J lost 6, with 20 bases in between. Germline values: CDR1 KGHDR, CDR2 SFDVKD. The CDR3 is 17 amino acids. CDR3 sequence (DNA): TGTGCCACCAGTGACCCGGCGGGTGGTCAGGGCCCCGGGGAGCTGTTTTTT. It translates to CATSDPAGGQGPGELFF.

The V and J genes are TRBV19 and TRBJ1-2; 8 bases fit TRBD1. With 8 bases clipped from V and 6 bases from J, the junction kept 11 bases outside the gene matches. The CDR3 covers 14 residues. Germline V lookup: CDR1 LNHDA, CDR2 SQIVND (reference sequence). This CDR3 is CASAPRQGRDGYTF. The CDR3 nucleotides read TGTGCCAGTGCACCGCGACAGGGGCGAGATGGCTACACCTTC.